This T cell receptor beta chain derives from a study of post-analysis software for immune sequencing data. Study-level points and caveats: Five TRBV segments, TRBV5-6, TRBV5-1 and TRBV20-1 among them, were found more frequent in patients than controls.

The TCR beta cDNA libraries contained unique molecular identifiers. MiXCR, applied by TCRdb to the PCR reads, yields one record per CDR3 protein. The table includes about 760,000 distinct CDR3 sequences, about 32% detected once. Germline V gene lookup returns CDR1 SGHTA and CDR2 FQGNSA. V was shortened by 4 bases and J by 5 bases, with 11 bases between the two germline ends. The CDR3 runs to 13 residues. Concerning this clonotype: Its antigen remains unidentified.

The specimen sequenced was blood. The sequence was obtained from a girl aged 5-17 years with multiple sclerosis. The chain recombines TRBV7-2 with TRBJ1-1; D is ambiguous. CDR3 residues: CASSSVSITEAFF. The DNA for the CDR3 is TGTGCCAGCAGCTCGGTTTCTATAACTGAAGCTTTCTTT.